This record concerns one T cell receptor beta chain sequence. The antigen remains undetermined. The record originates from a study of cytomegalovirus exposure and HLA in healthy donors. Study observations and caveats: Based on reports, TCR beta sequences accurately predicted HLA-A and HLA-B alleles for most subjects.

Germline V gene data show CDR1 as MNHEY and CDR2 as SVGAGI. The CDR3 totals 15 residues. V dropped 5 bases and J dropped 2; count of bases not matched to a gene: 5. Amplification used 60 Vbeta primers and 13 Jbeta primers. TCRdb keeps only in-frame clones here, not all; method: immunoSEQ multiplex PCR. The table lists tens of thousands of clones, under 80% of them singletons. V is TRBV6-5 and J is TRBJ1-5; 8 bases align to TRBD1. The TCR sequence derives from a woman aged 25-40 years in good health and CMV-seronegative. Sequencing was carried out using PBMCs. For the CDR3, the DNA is TGTGCCAGCAGTCGGACAGGGTTTGGCAATCAGCCCCAGCATTTT. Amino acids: CASSRTGFGNQPQHF.